The 20 T cell receptor beta chains below were found in one sample sequenced in a study of technical replicates of blood from a few donors. Repertoires were generated with immunoSEQ multiplex PCR, while TCRdb's copy carries only in-frame clones and drops some. In the table there are just over 15,000 clones, approximately 83% of which are singletons. The source material was PBMCs. All receptors derive from a human donor in good health.

J is TRBJ1-3 and V is TRBV6-1, with D perhaps matching TRBD1 (6 bases). The length of the CDR3 is 17 residues. Per the germline V gene, CDR1 is MNHNS and CDR2 is SASEGT. V dropped 2 bases and J dropped 1 base, with 15 bases sitting between them. The DNA for the CDR3 is TGTGCCAGCAGTGAATGGAGGGGGGGGAGTTCTGGAAACACCATATATTTT. Translating gives CASSEWRGGSSGNTIYF.

By frequency in the sample, this clone is medium-sized (0.01 to 0.1%). The CDR3 sequence: CASQITGDLMNTEAFF. The CDR3 DNA follows: TGTGCCAGCCAGATAACAGGGGACCTCATGAACACTGAAGCTTTCTTT. V is TRBV5-4 and J is TRBJ1-1; the match to TRBD1 covers 7 bases. Unmatched junction bases numbered 12, after V lost 7 bases and J lost 0 bases. This CDR3 has 16 residues. The germline CDR1 and CDR2 sequences are SGHNT and YYREEE (reference sequence).

The genes are TRBV11-3 and TRBJ2-2; D is unresolved. The V end lost 1 base, the J end lost 6 bases, and 6 bases lay between the germline ends. Per the germline V gene, CDR1 is SGHNT and CDR2 is YENEEA. The CDR3 spans 13 residues. CDR3 sequence (DNA): TGTGCCAGCAGCTTAGGCGGTTCCGGGGAGCTGTTTTTT. Its protein product is CASSLGGSGELFF.

The chain links TRBV19 to TRBJ2-1, with 11 bases lining up with TRBD2. Germline CDR1 is LNHDA and CDR2 is SQIVND (reference sequence). The CDR3 is 17 residues long. J gave up 1 base and V 3 bases, and 5 bases lay outside the gene matches. DNA of the CDR3: TGTGCCAGTAGTATCGGTACTAGCGGGAGTTCCTACAATGAGCAGTTCTTC. This translates into CASSIGTSGSSYNEQFF.

This clone has only one observation. This chain links TRBV7-9 with TRBJ2-5; 8 bases fit TRBD1. CDR1 and CDR2 from the germline V gene are SEHNR and FQNEAQ (reference sequence). The CDR3 consists of 15 residues. V dropped 0 bases and J dropped 5; count of bases not matched to a gene: 5. The CDR3 DNA is TGTGCCAGCAGCTTAGCTTCAGGGGGCCCGGAGACCCAGTACTTC. This translates into CASSLASGGPETQYF.

This clone turned up a few times. The V and J genes are TRBV6-4 and TRBJ2-1; 8 bases fit TRBD2. V lost 0 bases, J lost 2 bases, and 0 bases stayed unmatched. The CDR3 sequence is 15 residues long. Germline assignment: CDR1 MRHNA and CDR2 SNTAGT. CDR3 in DNA: TGTGCCAGCAGTGACTCTAGCGGGACCTACAATGAGCAGTTCTTC. Translated: CASSDSSGTYNEQFF.

This chain uses TRBV2 with TRBJ2-1, with 7 positions matching TRBD1. J was trimmed by 9 bases and V by 6 bases; bases with no gene match: 11. The CDR3 sequence is 14 residues long. Germline-derived CDR1 and CDR2 are SNHLY and FYNNEI. CDR3: CASRTGALFGEQFF. CDR3 nucleotides: TGTGCCAGCAGAACAGGGGCCCTCTTTGGTGAGCAGTTCTTC.

The J gene is TRBJ1-3, the V gene TRBV25-1; D not certain. This CDR3 is built from 17 residues. From germline, CDR1 is MGHDK and CDR2 SYGVNS. V was shortened by 2 bases and J by 0 bases, with 14 bases between the two germline ends. The CDR3 DNA reads TGTGCCAGCAGTGAAATAAAGCACAGCTACTCTGGAAACACCATATATTTT. This codes for CASSEIKHSYSGNTIYF.

The J gene is TRBJ2-7, the V gene TRBV11-2; weak D call: TRBD1 (5 bases). V was pared by 0 bases and J by 1 base, with 10 bases between. The V gene's germline CDR1 is SGHAT and CDR2 FQNNGV. The CDR3 extends over 15 amino acids. The CDR3 here is CASSLESGPSYEQYF. CDR3 DNA sequence: TGTGCCAGCAGCTTAGAATCAGGGCCGTCCTACGAGCAGTACTTC.

The table lists this clone with a few counts. The V and J genes are TRBV6-5 and TRBJ2-7, with 7 bases fitting TRBD1. V shed 2 bases and J 3 bases; nucleotides not matched to a gene: 4. Germline assignment: CDR1 MNHEY and CDR2 SVGAGI. CDR3 length: 14 residues. The CDR3 region has the DNA TGTGCCAGCAGTTACGGGCCAGGGGGCTACGAGCAGTACTTC. It yields the protein CASSYGPGGYEQYF.

This chain joins TRBV7-2 and TRBJ2-7, with D perhaps TRBD1 (5 bases). The CDR3 runs to 12 residues. Germline loops: CDR1 SGHTA, CDR2 FQGNSA. Trimming left V 3 bases short and J 5 bases short, with 8 bases between. CDR3 residues: CASSFSGHEQYF. CDR3 DNA sequence: TGTGCCAGCAGCTTTTCAGGGCACGAGCAGTACTTC.

The rearrangement links TRBV10-3 to TRBJ2-7; 8 bases line up with TRBD2. Germline CDR1 ENHRY, CDR2 SYGVKD. The CDR3 sequence is 16 residues long. After removal of 6 bases from V and 5 bases from J, the junction contained 15 bases not matched to a gene. This CDR3 is CAIRGQGSGSNDEQYF. CDR3 nucleotide sequence: TGTGCCATCAGGGGCCAGGGAAGCGGGAGTAACGACGAGCAGTACTTC.

The chain uses TRBV23-1 and TRBJ2-5; D is uncertain. TRBV23-1 is designated an ORF whose function remains uncertain. This CDR3 has 16 residues. Trimming pared 3 bases from V and 7 bases from J, leaving 21 bases between. The CDR3 region has the DNA TGCGCCAGCAGTCAGTCGAGACCCCGAGACGAGGCGACCCAGTACTTC. It yields the protein CASSQSRPRDEATQYF.

This chain connects TRBV2 to TRBJ2-1, with a tentative D call TRBD2 (6 bases). The CDR3 runs to 13 residues. Germline values: CDR1 SNHLY, CDR2 FYNNEI. Between the trimmed V and J ends, which lost 7 bases and 9 bases, there was a span of 16 bases. CDR3 bases: TGTGCCAGCACGATCATCGGGAGAGGTGAGCAGTTCTTC. Amino acid sequence: CASTIIGRGEQFF.

This clone was observed a handful of times. The chain couples TRBV19 to TRBJ2-7; TRBD2 might be the D (5 bases). This CDR3 comprises 13 residues. Germline V gene lookup returns CDR1 LNHDA and CDR2 SQIVND (reference sequence). V was trimmed by 3 bases and J by 1 base, leaving 7 bases between them. CDR3 sequence: CASSIPGSYEQYF. CDR3 DNA: TGTGCCAGTAGTATCCCGGGGTCCTACGAGCAGTACTTC.

The rearrangement joins TRBV14 to TRBJ1-4; perhaps TRBD1 as D (5 bases). V lost 0 bases and J lost 5, with 10 bases in between. In germline, CDR1 is SGHDN, CDR2 FVKESK. The CDR3 has 15 amino acids. CDR3 bases: TGTGCCAGCAGCCAAGACGGGGGTGCAAATGAAAAACTGTTTTTT. It is translated as CASSQDGGANEKLFF.

The J gene is TRBJ1-1, the V gene TRBV5-1; 10 bases are shared with TRBD1. Germline V CDR1 and CDR2: SGHRS, YFSETQ. V shed 4 bases and J 1 base; nucleotides not matched to a gene: 1. The CDR3 spans 14 residues. The CDR3 DNA sequence: TGCGCCAGCAGCGGGACAGGGGCGAACACTGAAGCTTTCTTT. Amino acids: CASSGTGANTEAFF. The full variable domain, with the rest looked up from reference TRBV5-1 and TRBJ1-1, is KAGVTQTPRYLIKTRGQQVTLSCSPISGHRSVSWYQQTPGQGLQFLFEYFSETQRNKGNFPGRFSGRQFSNSRSEMNVSTLELGDSALYLCASSGTGANTEAFFGQGTRLTVV.

This clone was recorded a few times. The chain recombines TRBV6-5 with TRBJ1-1, with TRBD1 identical over 9 bases. The CDR3 runs 14 residues. CDR1 is MNHEY, CDR2 SVGAGI, per germline. Trimming removed 6 bases from V and 0 bases from J; junction bases left unmatched: 2. The DNA of the CDR3 is TGTGCCAGCAGGGGACAGGGTTTGAACACTGAAGCTTTCTTT. Translating gives CASRGQGLNTEAFF.

This clone was counted only a few times. The chain carries TRBV5-1 and TRBJ1-1; 7 positions match TRBD1. CDR1 and CDR2 from the germline V gene are SGHRS and YFSETQ. The CDR3 totals 15 residues. J was trimmed by 3 bases and V by 0 bases; bases with no gene match: 5. The CDR3 loop is CASSLVAGGDTEAFF. CDR3 nucleotides: TGCGCCAGCAGCTTGGTTGCAGGGGGAGACACTGAAGCTTTCTTT.

The rearrangement joins TRBV29-1 to TRBJ1-2, with a tentative D call TRBD1 (6 bases). The CDR3 runs to 13 residues. The germline V gene has CDR1 SQVTM and CDR2 ANQGSEA. The V gene lost 6 bases and the J gene lost 1 base, with 12 bases spanning the gap. The DNA for the CDR3 is TGCAGCGTCGGGGACAATTATAACTATGGCTACACCTTC. Protein: CSVGDNYNYGYTF.